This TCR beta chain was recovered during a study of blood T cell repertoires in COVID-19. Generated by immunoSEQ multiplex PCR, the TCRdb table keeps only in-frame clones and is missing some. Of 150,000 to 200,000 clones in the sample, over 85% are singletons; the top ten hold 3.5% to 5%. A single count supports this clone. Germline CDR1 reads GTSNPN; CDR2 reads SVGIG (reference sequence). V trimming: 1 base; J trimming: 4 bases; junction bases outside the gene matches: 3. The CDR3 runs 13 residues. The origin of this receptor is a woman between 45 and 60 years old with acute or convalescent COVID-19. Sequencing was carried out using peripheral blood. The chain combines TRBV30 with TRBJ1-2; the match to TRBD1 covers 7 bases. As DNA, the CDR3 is TGTGCCTGGAGTGGACAGGGATTCTATGGCTACACCTTC. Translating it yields CAWSGQGFYGYTF.